Listed here are 25 T cell receptor beta chains from one sample, sequenced in a study of blood T cell repertoires in COVID-19. The data were produced by immunoSEQ multiplex PCR, yet TCRdb's version contains in-frame clones alone and is incomplete. This table holds approximately 62,000 clones, 70% to 90% found once. Sample: peripheral blood. The receptors originated from a man aged 60 to 75 with acute or convalescent COVID-19.

The chain links TRBV11-2 to TRBJ2-5, with 8 bases lining up with TRBD2. The length of the CDR3 is 15 residues. In germline, CDR1 is SGHAT, CDR2 FQNNGV. With 5 bases clipped from V and 0 bases from J, the junction kept 5 bases outside the gene matches. CDR3 in amino acids: CASSNLLADQETQYF. The CDR3 DNA reads TGTGCCAGCAGCAACTTACTAGCGGACCAAGAGACCCAGTACTTC.

This clone showed up just a few times. The chain uses TRBV10-1 and TRBJ2-7, with 9 bases aligning to TRBD1. V dropped 2 bases and J dropped 2; count of bases not matched to a gene: 4. CDR3 length equals 15 residues. Looked up from germline, CDR1 is WNHNN and CDR2 is SYGVQD (reference sequence). The CDR3 sequence is CASSEGDRVPYEQYF. The CDR3 DNA reads as TGCGCCAGCAGTGAGGGGGACAGGGTTCCCTACGAGCAGTACTTC.

This chain connects TRBV30 to TRBJ1-1; 9 nucleotides align to TRBD1. With 1 base clipped from V and 6 bases from J, the junction kept 6 bases outside the gene matches. Germline CDR1 and CDR2: GTSNPN and SVGIG (reference sequence). The CDR3 has 14 residues. The CDR3 DNA follows: TGTGCCTGGAGTGGAACCGGGACAGGGTCTGAAGCTTTCTTT. It specifies CAWSGTGTGSEAFF. Full variable domain (rest looked up from reference TRBV30 and TRBJ1-1): SQTIHQWPATLVQPVGSPLSLECTVEGTSNPNLYWYRQAAGRGLQLLFYSVGIGQISSEVPQNLSASRPQDRQFILSSKKLLLSDSGFYLCAWSGTGTGSEAFFGQGTRLTVV.

The genes are TRBV12-3 or TRBV12-4 and TRBJ2-5; D is perhaps TRBD1 (6 bases). Trimming stripped 7 bases from V and 2 bases from J, with 11 bases between. There are 13 residues in the CDR3. This CDR3 is CASKTGRQETQYF. CDR3 coding DNA: TGTGCCAGCAAAACAGGGCGTCAAGAGACCCAGTACTTC.

The rearrangement joins TRBV25-1 to TRBJ1-2; TRBD1 aligns across 9 bases. Germline V gene sequence: CDR1 MGHDK, CDR2 SYGVNS. This CDR3 has 13 amino acids. V shed 4 bases, J shed 8 bases, and the junction held 5 bases outside the gene matches. Here the CDR3 reads CASSGDRGGGYTF. In DNA form, the CDR3 reads TGTGCCAGCAGTGGCGACAGGGGGGGAGGCTACACCTTC.

The chain combines TRBV6-5 with TRBJ1-2, with a weak D call TRBD1 (6 bases). V was shortened by 8 bases and J by 3 bases, with 13 bases between the two germline ends. The CDR3 is 13 residues long. The germline V gene has CDR1 MNHEY and CDR2 SVGAGI. CDR3 in DNA: TGTGCCAGCGGACTTCCAGGGGACTATGGCTACACCTTC. This gives the protein CASGLPGDYGYTF.

The chain links TRBV4-1 to TRBJ1-2, with D uncertain. The V end lost 0 bases, the J end lost 1 base, and 18 bases lay between the germline ends. The V gene's germline CDR1 is MGHRA and CDR2 YSYEKL. The CDR3 consists of 18 residues. CDR3 coding DNA: TGCGCCAGCAGCCAAGATATTAACCAGGTCTTCGTTAACTATGGCTACACCTTC. It translates to CASSQDINQVFVNYGYTF.

V is TRBV6-1 and J is TRBJ2-2, with no clear D. The V gene's germline CDR1 is MNHNS and CDR2 SASEGT. V was pared by 2 bases and J by 6 bases, with 10 bases between. This CDR3 has 14 amino acids. CDR3: CASSEIGNPGELFF. The CDR3 DNA sequence: TGTGCCAGCAGTGAAATCGGTAATCCCGGGGAGCTGTTTTTT.

Concerning this clone: The germline gene is not matched at one end of the junction; a read error may be the cause. The chain carries TRBV25-1 and TRBJ2-2; 12 bases fit TRBD2. Germline lookup yields CDR1 MGHDK and CDR2 SYGVNS. The length of the CDR3 is 16 residues. The CDR3 region is CASSTRTSGNSGELFF. The CDR3 DNA follows: TGTGCCAGCAGTACCCGGACTAGCGGGAACAGCGGGGAGCTGTTTTTT.

The CDR3 DNA follows: TGTGCCAGCAGCTTAATGAGCCTCGGGGAGCTGTTTTTT. It is translated as CASSLMSLGELFF. This chain uses TRBV7-3 with TRBJ2-2, with D unresolved. Germline V CDR1 and CDR2: SGHTA, FQGTGA. The V and J ends lost 1 base and 7 bases respectively, with 7 bases between them. CDR3 length equals 13 residues.

The chain is built from TRBV29-1 and TRBJ2-2; no definite D call. Per germline, CDR1 SQVTM and CDR2 ANQGSEA. The CDR3 spans 15 residues. V lost 3 bases, J lost 5 bases, and 16 bases lay in between. The CDR3 here is CSVEMGPTRTGELFF. DNA of the CDR3: TGCAGCGTTGAGATGGGCCCCACGAGAACCGGGGAGCTGTTTTTT.

The chain links TRBV18 to TRBJ1-1, with D tentatively TRBD1 (5 bases). The CDR3 extends over 13 amino acids. Looked up from germline, CDR1 is KGHSH and CDR2 is LQKENI. V was cut by 5 bases and J by 3 bases, with 10 bases left in between. In nucleotides, the CDR3 is TGTGCCAGCTCAGTGGACATTGACACTGAAGCTTTCTTT. It encodes CASSVDIDTEAFF.

This clone was detected only once. The chain links TRBV6-1 to TRBJ1-5; 8 bases match TRBD1. Unmatched junction bases numbered 1, after V lost 3 bases and J lost 6 bases. Germline V CDR1 and CDR2: MNHNS, SASEGT. The CDR3 runs 13 residues. The CDR3 reads CASSDQGAQPQHF. The DNA of the CDR3 is TGTGCCAGCAGTGATCAGGGGGCTCAGCCCCAGCATTTT.

V gene TRBV7-2 combines with J gene TRBJ1-5; the D is unclear. The germline V gene has CDR1 SGHTA and CDR2 FQGNSA. V lost 2 bases to trimming and J lost 5 bases, with 13 bases between them. The CDR3 is made up of 15 amino acids. Here the CDR3 DNA reads TGTGCCAGCAGCTTACAGGTGGGTGACCATCAGCCCCAGCATTTT. Translated: CASSLQVGDHQPQHF.

This chain connects TRBV6-2 or TRBV6-3 to TRBJ1-5; TRBD1 might be the D (5 bases). This CDR3 has 16 amino acids. In germline, CDR1 is MNHEY, CDR2 SVGEGT. With 5 bases removed from V and 0 bases from J, the gap between germline ends came to 14 bases. CDR3 residues: CASSLAGLVSNQPQHF. The CDR3 nucleotides are TGTGCCAGCAGTCTCGCAGGGCTCGTTAGCAATCAGCCCCAGCATTTT.

The genes are TRBV5-1 and TRBJ1-4, with D tentatively TRBD1 (5 bases). In germline, CDR1 is SGHRS, CDR2 YFSETQ. The CDR3 extends over 14 amino acids. V was shortened by 3 bases and J by 8 bases, with 14 bases between the two germline ends. This CDR3 reads CASSSGTEGEKLFF. The CDR3 DNA is TGCGCCAGCAGCTCAGGGACGGAGGGGGAAAAACTGTTTTTT.

This clone was picked up a small number of times. In DNA form, the CDR3 reads TGTGCCAGCAGCGAGGGATGGGGTCAGCCCCAGCATTTT. Translated, it gives CASSEGWGQPQHF. V and J are TRBV14 and TRBJ1-5; D remains unclear. Trimming pared 5 bases from V and 6 bases from J, leaving 11 bases between. Germline V lookup: CDR1 SGHDN, CDR2 FVKESK. The CDR3 is 13 amino acids.

This chain connects TRBV4-3 to TRBJ1-2; D is uncertain. The germline CDR1 and CDR2 sequences are LGHNA and YSLEER. The CDR3 consists of 15 residues. The ends were cut back, 0 bases at V and 8 bases at J, with 16 bases in the middle. DNA for the CDR3: TGCGCCAGCAGCCAAGAATGGCGGGATTTTCGGGGCTACACCTTC. Its translation: CASSQEWRDFRGYTF.

As for this clone: One junction end disagrees with the germline gene, perhaps due to a read error. The chain uses TRBV14 and TRBJ1-1; D uncertain. This CDR3 is 13 amino acids long. CDR1 is SGHDN and CDR2 is FVKESK in the germline V gene. CDR3 region: CASSPLPHTEAFF. The CDR3 bases are TGTGCCAGCAGCCCCTTGCCGCACACCGAAGCTTTCTTT.

V gene TRBV30 combines with J gene TRBJ1-1; D remains unclear. The germline gives CDR1 GTSNPN, CDR2 SVGIG (reference sequence). The ends were cut back, 4 bases at V and 0 bases at J, with 9 bases in the middle. The CDR3 spans 13 residues. The CDR3 spells CAWIRELNTEAFF. The CDR3 nucleotides are TGTGCCTGGATCCGGGAGCTGAACACTGAAGCTTTCTTT.

The chain links TRBV25-1 to TRBJ1-1, with a tentative D call TRBD1 (5 bases). The CDR3 totals 13 residues. Germline loops: CDR1 MGHDK, CDR2 SYGVNS. Deletions cut 8 bases from V and 1 base from J, with 11 bases between. The CDR3 DNA reads as TGTGCCAGCGCCTTAGGGGCGAACACTGAAGCTTTCTTT. Translation gives CASALGANTEAFF.

V and J are TRBV4-2 and TRBJ2-7; TRBD2 aligns across 9 bases. In germline, CDR1 is LGHNA, CDR2 YNFKEQ. The V and J ends lost 2 bases and 5 bases, in that order; junction bases with no gene match: 4. This CDR3 spans 14 amino acids. CDR3 amino acids: CASSQSGRSNEQYF. The CDR3 DNA is TGTGCCAGCAGCCAAAGCGGGAGGTCCAACGAGCAGTACTTC.

J is TRBJ2-1 and V is TRBV3-1 (or the pseudogene TRBV3-2); TRBD1 is a possible D gene (6 bases). CDR1 is LGHDT, CDR2 YNNKEL, per germline (reference sequence). The V and J ends lost 3 bases and 4 bases respectively, with 28 bases between them. This CDR3 comprises 20 residues. For the CDR3, the DNA is TGTGCCAGCAGCCACTCCTTGGGGCGCTACGACAGGCCACGATACAATGAGCAGTTCTTC. Its protein is CASSHSLGRYDRPRYNEQFF.

This sequence joins TRBV30 and TRBJ1-2, with D possibly TRBD1 on 5 matching bases. The length of the CDR3 is 13 residues. V lost 1 base to trimming and J lost 6 bases, with 12 bases between them. CDR1 GTSNPN and CDR2 SVGIG come from the germline V gene (reference sequence). DNA of the CDR3: TGTGCCTGGAGTGCAGGGATCGAAGATGGCTACACCTTC. This gives the protein CAWSAGIEDGYTF.

The CDR3 sequence: CASSSRRLGGNEQFF. In nucleotides, the CDR3 is TGTGCCAGCAGCTCCCGAAGACTAGGCGGCAATGAGCAGTTCTTC. The V call is TRBV7-9, the J call TRBJ2-1, with D possibly TRBD2 on 6 matching bases. The length of the CDR3 is 15 residues. V was clipped by 4 bases and J by 6 bases, with 16 bases between them. Germline assignment: CDR1 SEHNR and CDR2 FQNEAQ (reference sequence).